The present entry profiles one T cell receptor beta chain with its context. In the original workflow: Reference gene primer amplification gave nucleated cell count estimates. The assay was immunoSEQ multiplex PCR, and TCRdb's table has in-frame clones only and misses some. Clonal size and the V and J genes are those of that table, whereas D and trimming came from the DNA. The sample contains under 450,000 clones, around nine tenths of which appear only once. The entry originates in a study of blood T cell repertoires in COVID-19. Study-level background: The United States, Italy and Spain supplied acute and convalescent COVID-19 samples. T cells, B-cell-depleted T cells, or PBMCs supplied cDNA or gDNA.

This CDR3 region has 14 residues. Germline V CDR1 and CDR2: MNHNY, SVGAGI (reference sequence). V was cut by 4 bases and J by 1 base, with 8 bases left in between. A Seattle source enrolled patients during active infection and followed them longitudinally. The sample was peripheral blood. The chain carries TRBV6-6 and TRBJ1-5; the D gene is possibly TRBD1 (6 bases). The receptor comes from a middle-aged woman with COVID-19, enrolled during active disease. The DNA of the CDR3 is TGTGCCAGCAGTTCTGACAGGAGCAATCAGCCCCAGCATTTT. Translation: CASSSDRSNQPQHF.